The clone carrying this TCR beta chain was seen a few times. Its antigen is currently unknown. This CDR3 is built from 15 residues. The germline V gene encodes CDR1 SGHAT and CDR2 FQNNGV. The V end lost 5 bases, the J end lost 5 bases, and 16 bases lay between the germline ends. The data are from a study of T-cell reconstitution after alpha-beta-depleted transplantation in children. The library targeted TCRbeta and was prepared with unique molecular identifiers. TCRdb reprocessed the PCR reads with MiXCR, giving one entry per CDR3 protein. This table has around 600,000 distinct CDR3 sequences, 20% to 25% appearing once. Findings and caveats of the study: The high TCRbeta diversity at day 60 in some patients came from surviving recipient T cells and thymic progenitors. Approximately two months post-transplant, alpha-beta T cells reportedly originated from several hundred expanded graft clones. After one year, T-cell counts and TCRbeta diversity mostly came from new T cells.

The rearrangement links TRBV11-2 to TRBJ2-1; a possible D gene is TRBD1 (5 bases). The origin of this receptor is a boy in the first two years of life who had a stem cell transplant for acute myeloid leukemia, so the T cells may come from the graft donor. The specimen comprised PBMCs, mostly from graft donor cells, sampled 360 days after TCRalphabeta/CD19-depleted stem cell transplant. CDR3 nucleotide sequence: TGTGCCAGCAGCCCCCTAAGGGGTGGCCACAATGAGCAGTTCTTC. It is translated as CASSPLRGGHNEQFF.